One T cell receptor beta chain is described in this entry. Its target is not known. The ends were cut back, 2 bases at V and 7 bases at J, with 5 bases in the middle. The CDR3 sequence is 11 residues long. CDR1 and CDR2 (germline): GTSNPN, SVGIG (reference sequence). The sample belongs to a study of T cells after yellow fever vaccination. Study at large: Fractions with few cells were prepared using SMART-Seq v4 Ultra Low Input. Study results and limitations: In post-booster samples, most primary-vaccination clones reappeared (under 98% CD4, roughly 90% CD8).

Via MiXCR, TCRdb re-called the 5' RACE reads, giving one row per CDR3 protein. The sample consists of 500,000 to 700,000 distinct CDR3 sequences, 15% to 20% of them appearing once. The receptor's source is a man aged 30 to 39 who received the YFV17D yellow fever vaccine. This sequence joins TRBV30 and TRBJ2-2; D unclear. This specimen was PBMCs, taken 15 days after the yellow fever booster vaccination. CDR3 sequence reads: CAWSTNGELFF. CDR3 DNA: TGTGCCTGGAGTACTAACGGGGAGCTGTTTTTT. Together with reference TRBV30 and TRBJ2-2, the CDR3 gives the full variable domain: SQTIHQWPATLVQPVGSPLSLECTVEGTSNPNLYWYRQAAGRGLQLLFYSVGIGQISSEVPQNLSASRPQDRQFILSSKKLLLSDSGFYLCAWSTNGELFFGEGSRLTVL.